This T cell receptor beta chain was captured by sequencing in a study of blood T cell repertoires in COVID-19. The overall study: From the United States, Italy and Spain came samples of acute and convalescent COVID-19. T cells, B-cell-depleted T cells, or PBMCs provided the cDNA or gDNA that served as material.

The germline gives CDR1 SGHRS, CDR2 YFSETQ. This CDR3 region has 12 residues. V was pared by 3 bases and J by 3 bases, with 6 bases between. Original handling: Amplification of reference gene primers provided the estimated nucleated cell counts. Some clones are missing from TCRdb's copy, which holds only in-frame ones; the method was immunoSEQ multiplex PCR. V, J and clone size reflect that table, while D and trimming were determined from the DNA. The table lists 250,000 or so clones, about 90% of them singletons. Sample: peripheral blood. The origin of this receptor is a woman aged 60-70 years with acute or convalescent COVID-19. This chain connects TRBV5-1 to TRBJ1-2; TRBD1 might be the D (5 bases). As DNA, the CDR3 is TGCGCCAGCAGCTCGACAGACTATGGCTACACCTTC. Its translation is CASSSTDYGYTF.